The T cell receptor beta chain described here comes from a study of CD8 T cells in ankylosing spondylitis. Findings of the study overall: What appeared characteristic of ankylosing spondylitis blood was a TCR beta motif of about eight highly homologous variants. Both synovial fluid and blood in reactive arthritis had previously been reported to carry some motif variants. Reportedly, matched ankylosing spondylitis synovial fluid was significantly enriched for disease-linked clones. Clones linked to the disease showed a CD8+ phenotype. They occurred at relatively low frequencies in peripheral blood.

One entry per CDR3 protein, called by TCRdb with MiXCR from the 5' RACE reads. The top ten clones hold less than 35% of a sample with some 240,000 distinct CDR3 sequences, about a sixth of them seen once. A note on this clonotype: Antigen: not known.

The CDR3 is made up of 14 amino acids. Trimming cost V 6 bases and J 7 bases, with 18 bases left between them. Germline V gene data show CDR1 as SEHNR and CDR2 as FQNEAQ (reference sequence). The rearrangement links TRBV7-9 to TRBJ1-1, with D perhaps matching TRBD1 (5 bases). The sequenced material came from blood, either unsorted or a sorted T cell fraction (not recorded which). The sequence came from a male donor with ankylosing spondylitis or in good health (not recorded which). The CDR3 loop is CASSSAWAGHEAFF. The DNA of the CDR3 is TGTGCCAGCAGTTCCGCCTGGGCGGGGCATGAAGCTTTCTTT.